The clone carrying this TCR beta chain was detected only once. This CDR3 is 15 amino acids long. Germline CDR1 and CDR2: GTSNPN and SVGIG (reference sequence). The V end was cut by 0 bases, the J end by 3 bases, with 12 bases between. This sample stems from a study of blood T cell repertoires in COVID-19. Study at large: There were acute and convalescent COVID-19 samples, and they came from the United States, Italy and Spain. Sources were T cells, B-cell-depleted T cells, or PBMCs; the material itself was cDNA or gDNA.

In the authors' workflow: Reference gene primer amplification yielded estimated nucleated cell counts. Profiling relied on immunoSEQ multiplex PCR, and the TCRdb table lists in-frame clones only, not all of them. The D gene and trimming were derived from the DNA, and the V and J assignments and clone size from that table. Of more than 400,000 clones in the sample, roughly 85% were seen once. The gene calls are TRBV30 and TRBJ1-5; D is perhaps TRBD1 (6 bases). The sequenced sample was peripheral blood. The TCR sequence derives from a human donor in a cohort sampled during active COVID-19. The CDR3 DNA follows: TGTGCCTGGAGTGTAAGAGGGGGGGTCAATCAGCCCCAGCATTTT. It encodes CAWSVRGGVNQPQHF.